This T cell receptor (beta chain) appears in the sequencing data of a study of T cells in Graves' hyperthyroidism and ophthalmopathy. Cells are PBMCs isolated from more than 8.5 ml of fresh blood. This clonotype has a count of ten or more. The junction had 6 bases not matched to a gene; V was cut back by 5 bases and J by 2 bases. Looked up from germline, CDR1 is SEHNR and CDR2 is FQNEAQ (reference sequence). This CDR3 has 16 amino acids. Amplification of TCR beta CDR3 regions used RNA as the template. The HTBI primer set drove a first-round RT-PCR of the TCR CDR3. Via MiXCR, TCRdb re-called the multiplex PCR reads, giving one row per CDR3 protein. The sample shows 200,000 to 250,000 distinct CDR3 sequences, 15% to 20% of them seen only once.

V usage is TRBV7-9 and J usage is TRBJ2-2; 9 bases are shared with TRBD1. What was sequenced was blood. This TCR came from a man in his fifties or sixties with Graves' hyperthyroidism. CDR3 DNA sequence: TGTGCCAGCAGCAACAGGGGGCGACGAAACACCGGGGAGCTGTTTTTT. Residues: CASSNRGRRNTGELFF.